This T cell receptor beta chain was retrieved from a study of blood T cells in healthy people across ages. In the study overall: The template switching approach captured approximately one barcoded beta molecule for every two T cells. Study results and limitations: Correlation between TCR beta diversity and naive T cell percentage was strong. Diversity was higher, and naive CD4+ cells more numerous, in long-lived donors than in aged donors.

Through a sample-barcoded 5' primer and a J-beta primer mix, a second PCR was run for roughly 6 to 11 cycles. TCRdb re-called the 5' RACE reads with MiXCR, one entry per CDR3 protein. The profile covers 700,000 to 800,000 distinct CDR3 sequences, with around 46% appearing a single time and 20% to 25% taken by the ten largest. This clonotype has just a few counts. Its antigen remains unknown. V was cut by 5 bases and J by 4 bases, with 11 bases left in between. Germline V CDR1 and CDR2: SGHVS, FNYEAQ. This CDR3 has 13 amino acids. Extracted total RNA amounted to at least 5.5 micrograms for each sample. This receptor was identified in a woman aged 60 to 75 in good health. This chain joins TRBV7-6 and TRBJ2-5; TRBD2 is a possible D gene (5 bases). The source material was blood. CDR3 in DNA: TGTGCCAGCAGCGTTAATAGCGTAGAGACCCAGTACTTC. It codes for CASSVNSVETQYF. Based on the CDR3 plus reference TRBV7-6 and TRBJ2-5, the full variable domain is GAGVSQSPRYKVTKRGQDVALRCDPISGHVSLYWYRQALGQGPEFLTYFNYEAQQDKSGLPNDRFSAERPEGSISTLTIQRTEQRDSAMYRCASSVNSVETQYFGPGTRLLVL.